Listed below are T cell receptor beta chains from one sample, sequenced in a study of T cell changes during pregnancy in multiple sclerosis. This table comes from immunoSEQ multiplex PCR, and its TCRdb copy is limited to in-frame clones, with some not included. The sample contains some 50,000 clones, about 90% of which appear only once. The input for sequencing was peripheral blood, taken in the first trimester of pregnancy. Source of these receptors: a female donor in good health, enrolled as a control in a pregnancy study. The CDR3 runs from the conserved cysteine through the conserved F or W. A D gene is named only where the DNA matches it firmly. Clone size is not always given. Where it is, it says once, few, many or a class for expanded clones.

cdr3_nt,cdr3_aa,v_call,j_call,d_call,clone_size
TGTGCCAGCAGTGAAGAGAAATCTGGAAACACCATATATTTT,CASSEEKSGNTIYF,TRBV25-1,TRBJ1-3,.,few
TGTGCCAGCCGGGACAGCTTTATGAACACTGAAGCTTTCTTT,CASRDSFMNTEAFF,TRBV28,TRBJ1-1,TRBD1,.
TGTGCCAGCAGCCGTGGGGGGACTCCGTCCTACGAGCAGTACTTC,CASSRGGTPSYEQYF,TRBV11-2,TRBJ2-7,.,.
TGTGCCAGCAGCTTGGGACAGGGAGAGGGTGGCTACACCTTC,CASSLGQGEGGYTF,TRBV7-2,TRBJ1-2,TRBD1,.
TGTGCCAGCAGTTTAGGACAGGGGGCCACAGATACGCAGTATTTT,CASSLGQGATDTQYF,TRBV28,TRBJ2-3,TRBD1,.
TGCGCCAGCAGCCCAGGACTTTCGGGACTAGCGGGGGTCGAGCAGTACTTC,CASSPGLSGLAGVEQYF,TRBV4-1,TRBJ2-7,TRBD2,once
TGTGCCAGCAGTAGTGAGGGAATGAACACTGAAGCTTTCTTT,CASSSEGMNTEAFF,TRBV5-4,TRBJ1-1,.,few
TGTGCCAGCTCACCCCGGGGTGAGACCCAGTACTTC,CASSPRGETQYF,TRBV18,TRBJ2-5,.,.
TGTGCCAGCAGCACAGGGGATGGGAATCAGCCCCAGCATTTT,CASSTGDGNQPQHF,TRBV2,TRBJ1-5,TRBD1,.
TGTGCTAGCAGCTTGGACAGGGGGGAAAAACTGTTTTTT,CASSLDRGEKLFF,TRBV7-7,TRBJ1-4,TRBD1,.
TGTGCCAGCAGCTTAGGGGGCGGCGGGAGAACAGATACGCAGTATTTT,CASSLGGGGRTDTQYF,TRBV7-2,TRBJ2-3,TRBD2,.
TGCGCCAGCAGCCCCGGGACAGGGTTGATGGACAATCAGCCCCAGCATTTT,CASSPGTGLMDNQPQHF,TRBV5-1,TRBJ1-5,TRBD1,once
TGTGCCAGCAGCTTGAGAGACAGGCGACTACTTAACTATGGCTACACCTTC,CASSLRDRRLLNYGYTF,TRBV7-9,TRBJ1-2,.,.
TGTGCCAGCAGTCCTCAGCGGGAGGGCCTCAATGAGCAGTTCTTC,CASSPQREGLNEQFF,TRBV27,TRBJ2-1,TRBD2,.
TGTGCCAGCAGCTTGGGCACGACAGGTATTAATGAAAAACTGTTTTTT,CASSLGTTGINEKLFF,TRBV5-5,TRBJ1-4,.,.
TGTGCCAGCAGCTCAGGGTCATGGTACCAAGAGACCCAGTACTTC,CASSSGSWYQETQYF,TRBV11-2,TRBJ2-5,.,.
TGTGCCAGCAGTGGACTAGCGGGAGAGGGGGATACGCAGTATTTT,CASSGLAGEGDTQYF,TRBV28,TRBJ2-3,TRBD2,.
TGTGCCTGGAGTGGGAACAGGGGTCAAAACATTCAGTACTTC,CAWSGNRGQNIQYF,TRBV30,TRBJ2-4,TRBD1,.
TGCGCCAGCAGCTTCCTTAATGAGCAGTTCTTC,CASSFLNEQFF,TRBV5-1,TRBJ2-1,.,.
TGCACCAGCAGCCAACACCCAGGGGGCGCAGGAAACATTCAGTACTTC,CTSSQHPGGAGNIQYF,TRBV1,TRBJ2-4,.,.
TGCGCCAGCAGCTCCCTAGCGGGAGACAGGGCCGGGGAGCTGTTTTTT,CASSSLAGDRAGELFF,TRBV5-1,TRBJ2-2,TRBD2,.
TGTGCCAGCTCACCACCGGGACAGGGGACCACTGAAGCTTTCTTT,CASSPPGQGTTEAFF,TRBV18,TRBJ1-1,TRBD1,once
TGTGCCAGCAGCACTAGGGGGCAGGGGCTAACCTACGAGCAGTACTTC,CASSTRGQGLTYEQYF,TRBV7-2,TRBJ2-7,TRBD1,.
TGTGCCAGCAGCTTAGAGGGGGGGGCCTATCAGCCCCAGCATTTT,CASSLEGGAYQPQHF,TRBV7-9,TRBJ1-5,.,.
TGTGCCAGCAGCTTGGTTCGGACAGGGGGACCGGGGGCAGAAAAACTGTTTTTT,CASSLVRTGGPGAEKLFF,TRBV5-6,TRBJ1-4,TRBD1,.
TGTGCCAGCAGTGTTAGCGGGGCATACACCGGGGAGCTGTTTTTT,CASSVSGAYTGELFF,TRBV6-4,TRBJ2-2,TRBD2,.
TGTGCCAGCACCATGACCGGGCAAGAGACCCAGTACTTC,CASTMTGQETQYF,TRBV28,TRBJ2-5,.,.
TGTGCCAGCAGCCAATCCACGGGAAGGGCGGATCTTGGCTACACCTTC,CASSQSTGRADLGYTF,TRBV16,TRBJ1-2,.,.
TGTGCCAGCAGCTCACAACTAGCGCGAGAACAAGAGACCCAGTACTTC,CASSSQLAREQETQYF,TRBV5-6,TRBJ2-5,TRBD2,.
TGTGCCAGCAGCCAAAAAGGGGGCGCAGCTGAAAAACTGTTTTTT,CASSQKGGAAEKLFF,TRBV16,TRBJ1-4,TRBD1,few
TGTGCCATCAGCAGACAGGGGGGGGACACAGATACGCAGTATTTT,CAISRQGGDTDTQYF,TRBV10-3,TRBJ2-3,TRBD1,few
TGTGCCTGGAGCCGAAGGGGGTCTGGCTATGGCTACACCTTC,CAWSRRGSGYGYTF,TRBV30,TRBJ1-2,.,.
TGCAGCTTCCTAAAGGGGGACGAGCAGTACTTC,CSFLKGDEQYF,TRBV29-1,TRBJ2-7,.,.
TGTGCCAGCAGCTTACGGGCTAGCGGGGGGCCCACAGATACGCAGTATTTT,CASSLRASGGPTDTQYF,TRBV7-2,TRBJ2-3,TRBD2,.